Sequencing of this T cell receptor (beta chain) was carried out in a study of glioma-infiltrating T cells after dendritic cell vaccination. Looking at the study overall: Dendritic cells derived from monocytes and pulsed with autologous tumor lysate formed the vaccine. Patients received three intradermal dendritic cell vaccine injections at biweekly intervals. The study, taken as a whole, reports: TCR clonality showed no direct relationship with survival.

On this clone itself: Antigen specificity is unknown.

The V gene's germline CDR1 is SNHLY and CDR2 FYNNEI. The CDR3 totals 15 residues. V lost 2 bases, J lost 7 bases, and 7 bases stayed unmatched. The repertoire was sequenced with immunoSEQ multiplex PCR; TCRdb's copy has only in-frame clones and lacks some. There are about 73,000 clones in the sample; about four fifths occur only once, and 2.1% lies in the top ten. This rearrangement joins TRBV2 to TRBJ1-4, with TRBD1 matching 7 bases. The sequencing used blood, collected before dendritic cell vaccination. This sequence was found in a human donor with glioblastoma. The CDR3 DNA reads TGTGCCAGCAGTGAACCCCCCAGGGGGAGTGAAAAACTGTTTTTT. Translating gives CASSEPPRGSEKLFF.